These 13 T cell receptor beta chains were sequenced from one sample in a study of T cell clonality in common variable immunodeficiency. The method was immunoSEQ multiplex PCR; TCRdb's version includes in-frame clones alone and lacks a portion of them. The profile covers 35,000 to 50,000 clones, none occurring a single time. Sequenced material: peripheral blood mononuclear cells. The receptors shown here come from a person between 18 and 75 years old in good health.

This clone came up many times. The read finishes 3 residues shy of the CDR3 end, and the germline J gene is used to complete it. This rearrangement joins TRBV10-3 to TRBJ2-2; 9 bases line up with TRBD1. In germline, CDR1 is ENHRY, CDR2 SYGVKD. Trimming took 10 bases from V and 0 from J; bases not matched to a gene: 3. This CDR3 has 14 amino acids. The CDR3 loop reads CASHRGPNTGELFF. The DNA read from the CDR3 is TGTGCCAGTCACAGGGGGCCGAACACCGGGGAG.

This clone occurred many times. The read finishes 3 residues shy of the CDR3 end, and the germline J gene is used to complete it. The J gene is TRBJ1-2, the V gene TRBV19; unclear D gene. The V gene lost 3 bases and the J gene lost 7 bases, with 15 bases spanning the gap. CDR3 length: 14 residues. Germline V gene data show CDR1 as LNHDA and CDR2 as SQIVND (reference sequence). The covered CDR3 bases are TGTGCCAGTAGTATCCCCTCAGGTATGGGTGGC. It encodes CASSIPSGMGG. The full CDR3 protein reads CASSIPSGMGGYTF.

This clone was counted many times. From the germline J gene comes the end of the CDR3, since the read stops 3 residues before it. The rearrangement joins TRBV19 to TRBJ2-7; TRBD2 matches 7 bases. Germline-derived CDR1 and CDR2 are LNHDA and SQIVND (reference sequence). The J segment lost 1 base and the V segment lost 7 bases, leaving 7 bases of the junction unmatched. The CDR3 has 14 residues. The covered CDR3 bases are TGTGCCAGTAACACGGGACTAAGGTCCTACGAG. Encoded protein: CASNTGLRSYE. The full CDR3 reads CASNTGLRSYEQYF. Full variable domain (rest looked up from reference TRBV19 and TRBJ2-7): DGGITQSPKYLFRKEGQNVTLSCEQNLNHDAMYWYRQDPGQGLRLIYYSQIVNDFQKGDIAEGYSVSREKKESFPLTVTSAQKNPTAFYLCASNTGLRSYEQYFGPGTRLTVT.

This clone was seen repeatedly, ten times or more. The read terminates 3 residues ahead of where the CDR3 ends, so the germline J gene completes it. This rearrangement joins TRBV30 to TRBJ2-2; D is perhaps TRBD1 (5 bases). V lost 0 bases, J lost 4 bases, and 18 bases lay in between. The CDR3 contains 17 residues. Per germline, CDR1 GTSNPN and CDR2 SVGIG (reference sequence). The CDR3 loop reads CAWSVRWQGVSTGELFF. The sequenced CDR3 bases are TGTGCCTGGAGTGTAAGGTGGCAGGGCGTGAGCACCGGGGAG.

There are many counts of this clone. CDR3 bases read: TGCGCCAGCAGCCCGGAGGGGACTTCTCCACAAGATAATGAAAAA. This encodes CASSPEGTSPQDNEK. In full, the CDR3 is CASSPEGTSPQDNEKLFF. This chain connects TRBV5-1 to TRBJ1-4; weak D call: TRBD1 (5 bases). Sequencing ends 3 residues short of the CDR3 end; the germline J gene provides the rest. The germline V and J ends were trimmed by 4 bases and 4 bases, with 23 bases remaining between them. This CDR3 is built from 18 residues. Germline V gene lookup returns CDR1 SGHRS and CDR2 YFSETQ. The full variable domain, with the rest looked up from reference TRBV5-1 and TRBJ1-4, is KAGVTQTPRYLIKTRGQQVTLSCSPISGHRSVSWYQQTPGQGLQFLFEYFSETQRNKGNFPGRFSGRQFSNSRSEMNVSTLELGDSALYLCASSPEGTSPQDNEKLFFGSGTQLSVL.

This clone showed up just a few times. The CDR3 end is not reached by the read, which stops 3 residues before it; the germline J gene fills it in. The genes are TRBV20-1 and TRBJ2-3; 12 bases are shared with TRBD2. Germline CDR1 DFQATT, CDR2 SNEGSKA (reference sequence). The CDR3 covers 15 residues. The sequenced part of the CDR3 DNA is TGCAGTGCTAGAGGGACTAGCGGGACCCAAGAGACG. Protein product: CSARGTSGTQET. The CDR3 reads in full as CSARGTSGTQETQYF.

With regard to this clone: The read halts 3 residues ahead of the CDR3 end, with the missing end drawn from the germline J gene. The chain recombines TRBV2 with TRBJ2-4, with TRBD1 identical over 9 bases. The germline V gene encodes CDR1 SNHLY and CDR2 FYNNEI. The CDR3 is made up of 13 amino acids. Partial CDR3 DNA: TGTGCCAGCAGCTTCGGACAGGGGAGCGGT. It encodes CASSFGQGSG. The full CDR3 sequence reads CASSFGQGSGQYF.

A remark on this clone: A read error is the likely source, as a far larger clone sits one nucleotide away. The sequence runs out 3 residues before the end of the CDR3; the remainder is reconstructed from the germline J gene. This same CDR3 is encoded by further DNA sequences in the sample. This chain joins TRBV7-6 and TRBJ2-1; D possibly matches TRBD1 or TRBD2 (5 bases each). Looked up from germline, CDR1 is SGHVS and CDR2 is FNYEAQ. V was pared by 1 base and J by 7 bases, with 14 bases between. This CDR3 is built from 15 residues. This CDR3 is CASSLGQGVINEQFF. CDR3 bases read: TGTGCCAGCAGCTTAGGCCAGGGAGTTATTAATGAG.

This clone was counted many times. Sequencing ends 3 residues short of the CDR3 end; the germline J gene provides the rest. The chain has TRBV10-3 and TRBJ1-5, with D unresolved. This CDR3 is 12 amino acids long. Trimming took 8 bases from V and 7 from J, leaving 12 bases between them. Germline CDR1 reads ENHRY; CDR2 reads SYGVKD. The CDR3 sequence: CAIPQSQQPQHF. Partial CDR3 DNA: TGTGCCATCCCACAGTCTCAGCAGCCC.

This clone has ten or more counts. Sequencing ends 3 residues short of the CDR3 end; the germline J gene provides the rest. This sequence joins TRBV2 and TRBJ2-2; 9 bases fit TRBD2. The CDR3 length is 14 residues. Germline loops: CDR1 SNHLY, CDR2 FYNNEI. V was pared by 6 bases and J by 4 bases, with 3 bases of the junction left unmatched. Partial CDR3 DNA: TGTGCCAGCAGCGGACTAGCGCCCACCGGGGAG. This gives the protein CASSGLAPTGE. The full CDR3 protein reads CASSGLAPTGELFF.

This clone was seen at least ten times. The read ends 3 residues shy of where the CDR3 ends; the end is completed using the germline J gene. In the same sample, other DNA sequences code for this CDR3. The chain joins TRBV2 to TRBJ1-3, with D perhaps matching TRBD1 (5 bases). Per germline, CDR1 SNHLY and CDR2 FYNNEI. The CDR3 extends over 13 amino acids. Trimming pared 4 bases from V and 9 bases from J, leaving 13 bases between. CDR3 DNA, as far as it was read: TGTGCCAGCAGTGGGTTAAGGGGAGCCACC. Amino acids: CASSGLRGAT. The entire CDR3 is CASSGLRGATIYF. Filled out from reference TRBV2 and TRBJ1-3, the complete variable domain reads EPEVTQTPSHQVTQMGQEVILRCVPISNHLYFYWYRQILGQKVEFLVSFYNNEISEKSEIFDDQFSVERPDGSNFTLKIRSTKLEDSAMYFCASSGLRGATIYFGEGSWLTVV.

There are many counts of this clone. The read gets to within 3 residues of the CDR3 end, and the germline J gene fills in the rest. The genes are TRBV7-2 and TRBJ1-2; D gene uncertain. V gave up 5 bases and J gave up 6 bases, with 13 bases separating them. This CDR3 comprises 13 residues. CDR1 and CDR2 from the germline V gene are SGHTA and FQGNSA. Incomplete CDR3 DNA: TGTGCCAGCAGCCCCCCGCCCGGGGATGGC. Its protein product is CASSPPPGDG. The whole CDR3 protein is CASSPPPGDGYTF.

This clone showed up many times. This CDR3 reads CASSDSAGGYPKNIQYF. The CDR3 bases that were read are TGTGCCAGCAGTGACTCCGCGGGGGGCTACCCCAAAAACATT. The chain recombines TRBV6-4 with TRBJ2-4, with 8 positions matching TRBD2. The sequence runs out 3 residues before the end of the CDR3; the remainder is reconstructed from the germline J gene. J was trimmed by 2 bases and V by 0 bases; bases with no gene match: 6. Germline-derived CDR1 and CDR2 are MRHNA and SNTAGT. The CDR3 is made up of 17 amino acids.